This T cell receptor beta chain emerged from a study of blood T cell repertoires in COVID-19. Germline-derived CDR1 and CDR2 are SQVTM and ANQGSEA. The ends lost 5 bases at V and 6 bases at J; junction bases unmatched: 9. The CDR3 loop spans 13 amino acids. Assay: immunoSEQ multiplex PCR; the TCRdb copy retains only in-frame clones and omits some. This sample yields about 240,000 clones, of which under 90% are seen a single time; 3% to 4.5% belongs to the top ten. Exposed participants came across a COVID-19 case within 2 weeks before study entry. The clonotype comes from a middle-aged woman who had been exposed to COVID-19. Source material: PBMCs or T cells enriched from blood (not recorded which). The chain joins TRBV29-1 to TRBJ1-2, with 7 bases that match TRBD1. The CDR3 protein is CSVRDRDTNGYTF. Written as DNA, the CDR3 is TGCAGCGTTCGAGACAGGGACACGAATGGCTACACCTTC.